Only a few counts were recorded for the clone carrying this T cell receptor beta chain. Its specificity is not known. The source of the sample is a study of post-analysis software for immune sequencing data. Study-level points and caveats: Normalized Chao1 diversity was significantly lower in multiple sclerosis patients than in controls. With TRBV5-6, TRBV5-1 and TRBV20-1 included, about five TRBV segments were more frequent in patients than in controls.

Carried by the TCR beta cDNA libraries were unique molecular identifiers. Starting from about 0.98 to 11 million T cells, the study yielded 460,000 or so cDNA molecules. TCRdb reanalysed the PCR reads using MiXCR and keeps one entry per CDR3 protein. The sample shows approximately 690,000 distinct CDR3 sequences, approximately 60% of them seen only once. The V gene lost 0 bases and the J gene lost 3 bases, with 9 bases spanning the gap. Germline assignment: CDR1 SGHDT and CDR2 YYEEEE. The CDR3 consists of 14 residues. The V call is TRBV5-6, the J call TRBJ1-2; no definite D call. Sequenced: blood. This sequence originates from a girl aged 2 to 10 with multiple sclerosis. CDR3 in amino acids: CASSLARNYYGYTF. In DNA form, the CDR3 reads TGTGCCAGCAGCTTGGCCAGGAATTACTATGGCTACACCTTC. Full variable domain (remainder filled in from reference TRBV5-6 and TRBJ1-2): DAGVTQSPTHLIKTRGQQVTLRCSPKSGHDTVSWYQQALGQGPQFIFQYYEEEERQRGNFPDRFSGHQFPNYSSELNVNALLLGDSALYLCASSLARNYYGYTFGSGTRLTVV.